The rows below give T cell receptor beta chains drawn from one sample of a study of blood T cell repertoires in COVID-19. Generated by immunoSEQ multiplex PCR, the TCRdb table keeps only in-frame clones and is missing some. The sample lists roughly 670,000 clones, approximately 90% seen once, with under 0.3% in the top ten. Sequenced material: peripheral blood. Source of these receptors: a young woman with acute or convalescent COVID-19. CDR3s include the opening cysteine and the closing phenylalanine or tryptophan. A D gene is named only where the DNA matches it firmly. Clone sizes are given selectively: once, few, many, or a class where the clone is expanded.

CAVQGAYGYTF,TGTGCCGTCCAGGGTGCTTATGGCTACACCTTC,TRBJ1-2,once,TRBV24-1,.
CASSPTGLNEKLFF,TGTGCCAGCAGCCCGACAGGGCTTAATGAAAAACTGTTTTTT,TRBJ1-4,.,TRBV7-9,TRBD1
CASSLKGRGFDGYTF,TGTGCCAGCAGCTTAAAGGGCAGGGGATTTGATGGCTACACCTTC,TRBJ1-2,.,TRBV7-2,.
CASSNPQGYLRNTIYF,TGTGCCAGCAGCAACCCACAGGGATATTTGCGAAACACCATATATTTT,TRBJ1-3,few,TRBV5-6,.
CASSLTGIGYTF,TGTGCCAGCAGTTTAACCGGGATCGGCTACACCTTC,TRBJ1-2,.,TRBV28,.
CASSEWQIAEAFF,TGTGCCAGCAGTGAATGGCAGATCGCTGAAGCTTTCTTT,TRBJ1-1,.,TRBV6-1,.
CASSSDRASGNTIYF,TGTGCCAGCAGCTCGGACAGGGCTAGTGGAAACACCATATATTTT,TRBJ1-3,.,TRBV7-9,TRBD1
CASSAGSGSNEKLFF,TGTGCCAGCAGCGCCGGCAGCGGCAGTAATGAAAAACTGTTTTTT,TRBJ1-4,.,TRBV9,.
CASSLGQNQPQHF,TGTGCCAGCAGTTTGGGACAGAATCAGCCCCAGCATTTT,TRBJ1-5,.,TRBV27,TRBD1
CASSFSSDTQYF,TGCGCCAGCAGCTTTTCGTCAGATACGCAGTATTTT,TRBJ2-3,.,TRBV5-1,.
CASSIKSISEAFF,TGTGCCAGTAGTATCAAGTCTATAAGTGAAGCTTTCTTT,TRBJ1-1,.,TRBV19,.
CASSSSFDRANQPQHF,TGTGCCAGCAGCTCGTCCTTTGACAGGGCCAATCAGCCCCAGCATTTT,TRBJ1-5,once,TRBV7-9,TRBD1
CASSIMTLGTEILSSYNEQFF,TGTGCCAGTAGTATAATGACGTTGGGGACAGAAATTCTGAGCTCCTACAATGAGCAGTTCTTC,TRBJ2-1,.,TRBV19,TRBD1
CASSPYGLNTEAFF,TGTGCCAGCAGCCCCTACGGTCTGAACACTGAAGCTTTCTTT,TRBJ1-1,.,TRBV5-8,.
CASSSLDWNQETQYF,TGTGCCAGCAGTTCCCTGGACTGGAATCAAGAGACCCAGTACTTC,TRBJ2-5,.,TRBV6-5,.
CASSILGGSSYEQYF,TGTGCCAGTAGCATTCTTGGGGGGAGCTCCTACGAGCAGTACTTC,TRBJ2-7,.,TRBV19,.
CASSKDRAGETQYF,TGTGCCAGCAGCAAGGACAGGGCGGGGGAGACCCAGTACTTC,TRBJ2-5,.,TRBV7-9,TRBD1
CASSFVSGQGARGYTF,TGTGCCAGCAGCTTCGTCTCCGGACAGGGGGCCCGGGGCTACACCTTC,TRBJ1-2,.,TRBV13,TRBD1
CASSPDRGMGPVGYTF,TGTGCCAGCTCACCAGATAGGGGTATGGGGCCTGTTGGCTACACCTTC,TRBJ1-2,.,TRBV18,.
CASRPWTGNNYGYTF,TGCGCCAGCAGACCCTGGACAGGGAATAACTATGGCTACACCTTC,TRBJ1-2,.,TRBV4-1,TRBD1
CASSITGSDNQPQHF,TGTGCCAGTAGTATCACAGGGTCCGACAATCAGCCCCAGCATTTT,TRBJ1-5,.,TRBV19,.
CASSLPGGQFF,TGTGCCAGCAGCTTACCGGGGGGGCAGTTCTTC,TRBJ2-1,once,TRBV11-2,TRBD2
CASSVGSRRGLSGNTIYF,TGTGCCAGCAGCGTAGGTTCGAGGCGGGGCCTTTCGGGAAACACCATATATTTT,TRBJ1-3,few,TRBV9,.
CASSVGERTGKLLSGANVLTF,TGTGCCAGCAGCGTAGGGGAACGGACAGGAAAGTTACTCTCTGGGGCCAACGTCCTGACTTTC,TRBJ2-6,.,TRBV9,TRBD1
CASSLGGGDTGELFF,TGTGCCAGCAGCTTAGGCGGGGGGGACACCGGGGAGCTGTTTTTT,TRBJ2-2,.,TRBV11-3,TRBD2
CASSRPRGGGADEQYF,TGCGCCAGCAGCCGACCCAGGGGCGGGGGGGCGGACGAGCAGTACTTC,TRBJ2-7,.,TRBV5-1,TRBD2
CASSQAGQSYEQYF,TGCGCCAGCAGCCAAGCAGGGCAATCCTACGAGCAGTACTTC,TRBJ2-7,once,TRBV4-1,.